The clone carrying this T cell receptor beta chain showed up just a few times. What it recognizes is unknown. This sample was taken from a study of T cells after yellow fever vaccination. CDR3 size: 16 residues. V dropped 3 bases and J dropped 3 bases, with 15 bases sitting between them. Germline V gene lookup returns CDR1 SGHNT and CDR2 YYREEE (reference sequence). Broader study findings: Only a minor proportion of clonotypes was detected across both CD4 and CD8 compartments. Repertoires sorted by FACS could include abundant clonotypes that are contaminants from the bulk population. Researchers report a weaker secondary response that nonetheless peaked faster, day 5 versus 15.

TCRdb used MiXCR to reprocess the 5' RACE reads, holding one entry per CDR3 protein. This sample yields approximately 330,000 distinct CDR3 sequences, of which roughly an eighth are seen a single time; 3% to 4% belongs to the top ten. The sample here was CD4+ T cells sorted from PBMCs, taken 15 days after the yellow fever booster vaccination. The receptor was derived from a man aged 18 to 30 who received the YFV17D yellow fever vaccine. The gene calls are TRBV5-4 and TRBJ2-2; D is perhaps TRBD1 (5 bases). The CDR3 nucleotides read TGTGCCAGCAGCTCTCCTGCTCGACAGCACACCGGGGAGCTGTTTTTT. This sequence encodes CASSSPARQHTGELFF.